This TCR beta chain is drawn from a study of monozygotic twins with inflammatory bowel disease. General study results and limits: IBD patients shared fewer clonotypes with other individuals than healthy twins, especially patients with disease activity signs.

CDR3 size: 13 residues. CDR1 is SEHNR and CDR2 is FQNEAQ in the germline V gene (reference sequence). Template switching appended UMIs that held a 6-nucleotide sample barcode. From the 5' RACE reads, TCRdb lists one entry per CDR3 protein and no DNA. This table lists more than 350,000 distinct CDR3 sequences. Comment on this clonotype: Its antigen is not identified.

Sequencing was performed on blood. The TCR sequence derives from a human donor with ulcerative colitis or Crohn's disease, or a healthy co-twin of an affected twin (not recorded which). The chain has TRBV7-9 and TRBJ1-1. CDR3 protein: CASSLGWGTEAFF.